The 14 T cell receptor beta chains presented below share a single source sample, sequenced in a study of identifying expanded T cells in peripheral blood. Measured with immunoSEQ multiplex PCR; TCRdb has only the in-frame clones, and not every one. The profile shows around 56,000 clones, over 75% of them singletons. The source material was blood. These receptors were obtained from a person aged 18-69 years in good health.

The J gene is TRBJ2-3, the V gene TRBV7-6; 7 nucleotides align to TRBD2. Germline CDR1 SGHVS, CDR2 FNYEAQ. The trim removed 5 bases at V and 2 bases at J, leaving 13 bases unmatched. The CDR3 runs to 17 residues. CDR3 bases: TGTGCCAGCAGCCGTACAGCAGCGGGGCGAACCACAGATACGCAGTATTTT. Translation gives CASSRTAAGRTTDTQYF. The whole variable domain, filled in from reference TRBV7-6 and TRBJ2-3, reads GAGVSQSPRYKVTKRGQDVALRCDPISGHVSLYWYRQALGQGPEFLTYFNYEAQQDKSGLPNDRFSAERPEGSISTLTIQRTEQRDSAMYRCASSRTAAGRTTDTQYFGPGTRLTVL.

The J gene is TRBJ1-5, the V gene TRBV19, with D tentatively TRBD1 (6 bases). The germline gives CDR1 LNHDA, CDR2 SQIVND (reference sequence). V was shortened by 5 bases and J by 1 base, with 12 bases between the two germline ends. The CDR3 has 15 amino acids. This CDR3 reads CASSATGSSNQPQHF. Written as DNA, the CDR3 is TGTGCCAGTAGTGCAACAGGGTCGAGCAATCAGCCCCAGCATTTT.

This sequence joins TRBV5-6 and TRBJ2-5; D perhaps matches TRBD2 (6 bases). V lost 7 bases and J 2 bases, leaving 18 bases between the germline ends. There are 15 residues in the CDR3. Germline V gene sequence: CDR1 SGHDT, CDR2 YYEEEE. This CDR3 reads CASAHPTGGQETQYF. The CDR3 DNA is TGTGCCAGCGCCCACCCCACCGGGGGACAAGAGACCCAGTACTTC.

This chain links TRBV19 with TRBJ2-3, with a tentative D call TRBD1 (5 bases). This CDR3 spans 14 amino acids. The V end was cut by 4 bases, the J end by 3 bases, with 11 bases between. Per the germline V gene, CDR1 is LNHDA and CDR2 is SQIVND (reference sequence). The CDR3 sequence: CASSTGPETDTQYF. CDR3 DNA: TGTGCCAGTAGTACAGGGCCGGAGACAGATACGCAGTATTTT.

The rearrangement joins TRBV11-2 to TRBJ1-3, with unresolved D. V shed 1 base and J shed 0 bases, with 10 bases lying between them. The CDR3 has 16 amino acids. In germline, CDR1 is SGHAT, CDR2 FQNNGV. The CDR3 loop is CASSLVAAISGNTIYF. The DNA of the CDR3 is TGTGCCAGCAGCTTAGTCGCGGCCATCTCTGGAAACACCATATATTTT. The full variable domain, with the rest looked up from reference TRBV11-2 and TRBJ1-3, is EAGVAQSPRYKIIEKRQSVAFWCNPISGHATLYWYQQILGQGPKLLIQFQNNGVVDDSQLPKDRFSAERLKGVDSTLKIQPAKLEDSAVYLCASSLVAAISGNTIYFGEGSWLTVV.

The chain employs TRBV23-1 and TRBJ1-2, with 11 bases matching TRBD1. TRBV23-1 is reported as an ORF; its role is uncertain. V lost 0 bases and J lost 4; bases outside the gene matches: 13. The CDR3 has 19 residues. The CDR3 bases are TGCGCCAGCAGTCAATCGGGTCGACCCGGGACAGGGGGACCCTATGGCTACACCTTC. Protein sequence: CASSQSGRPGTGGPYGYTF.

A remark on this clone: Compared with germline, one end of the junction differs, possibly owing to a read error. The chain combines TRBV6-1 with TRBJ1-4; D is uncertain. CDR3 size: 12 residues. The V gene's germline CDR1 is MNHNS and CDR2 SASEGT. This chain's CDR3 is CASSEDRRKLFF. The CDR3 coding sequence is TGTGCCAGCAGCGAAGACCGACGGAAACTGTTTTTT.

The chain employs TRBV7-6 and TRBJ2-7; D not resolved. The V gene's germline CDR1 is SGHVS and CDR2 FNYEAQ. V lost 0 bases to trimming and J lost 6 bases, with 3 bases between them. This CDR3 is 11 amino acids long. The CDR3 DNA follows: TGTGCCAGCAGCTTAGCGGGCGAGCAGTACTTC. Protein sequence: CASSLAGEQYF.

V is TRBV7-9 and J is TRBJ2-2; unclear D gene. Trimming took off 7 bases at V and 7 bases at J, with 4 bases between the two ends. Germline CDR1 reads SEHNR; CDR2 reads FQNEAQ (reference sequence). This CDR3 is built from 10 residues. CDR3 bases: TGTGCCAGCATGGGCGGGGAGCTGTTTTTT. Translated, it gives CASMGGELFF.

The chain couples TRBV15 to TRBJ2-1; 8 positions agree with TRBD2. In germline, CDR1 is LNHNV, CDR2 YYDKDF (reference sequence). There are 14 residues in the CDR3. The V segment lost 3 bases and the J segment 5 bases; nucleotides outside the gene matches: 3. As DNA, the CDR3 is TGTGCCACCAGCAGTAGCGGGACCCACAATGAGCAGTTCTTC. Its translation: CATSSSGTHNEQFF.

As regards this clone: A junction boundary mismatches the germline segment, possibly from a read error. This CDR3 is CASSQSRAVSGNTIYF. The DNA for the CDR3 is TGCGCCAGCAGCCAGAGCAGGGCGGTCTCTGGAAACACCATATATTTT. This chain connects TRBV7-2 to TRBJ1-3; D is perhaps TRBD1 (5 bases). The CDR3 covers 16 residues. Germline-derived CDR1 and CDR2 are SGHTA and FQGNSA. The entire variable domain, with the rest obtained from reference TRBV7-2 and TRBJ1-3, is as follows: GAGVSQSPSNKVTEKGKDVELRCDPISGHTALYWYRQSLGQGLEFLIYFQGNSAPDKSGLPSDRFSAERTGGSVSTLTIQRTQQEDSAVYLCASSQSRAVSGNTIYFGEGSWLTVV.

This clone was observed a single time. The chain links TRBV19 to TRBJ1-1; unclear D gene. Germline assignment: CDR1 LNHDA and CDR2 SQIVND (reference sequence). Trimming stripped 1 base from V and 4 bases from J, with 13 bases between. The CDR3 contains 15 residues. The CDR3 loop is CASSIVAASGTEAFF. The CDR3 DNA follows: TGTGCCAGTAGTATAGTGGCCGCTTCCGGCACTGAAGCTTTCTTT.

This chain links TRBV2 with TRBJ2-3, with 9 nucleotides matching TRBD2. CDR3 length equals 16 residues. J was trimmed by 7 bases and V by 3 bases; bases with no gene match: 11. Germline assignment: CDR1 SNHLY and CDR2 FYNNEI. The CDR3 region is CASSENVVAGAHTQYF. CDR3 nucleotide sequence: TGTGCCAGCAGTGAGAACGTGGTAGCGGGGGCCCATACGCAGTATTTT.

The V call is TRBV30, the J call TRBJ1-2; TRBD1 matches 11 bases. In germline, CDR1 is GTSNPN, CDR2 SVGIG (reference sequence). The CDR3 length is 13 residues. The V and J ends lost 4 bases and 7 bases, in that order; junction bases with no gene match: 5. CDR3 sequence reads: CAWTWTGGSGYTF. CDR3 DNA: TGTGCCTGGACGTGGACAGGGGGCTCTGGCTACACCTTC.